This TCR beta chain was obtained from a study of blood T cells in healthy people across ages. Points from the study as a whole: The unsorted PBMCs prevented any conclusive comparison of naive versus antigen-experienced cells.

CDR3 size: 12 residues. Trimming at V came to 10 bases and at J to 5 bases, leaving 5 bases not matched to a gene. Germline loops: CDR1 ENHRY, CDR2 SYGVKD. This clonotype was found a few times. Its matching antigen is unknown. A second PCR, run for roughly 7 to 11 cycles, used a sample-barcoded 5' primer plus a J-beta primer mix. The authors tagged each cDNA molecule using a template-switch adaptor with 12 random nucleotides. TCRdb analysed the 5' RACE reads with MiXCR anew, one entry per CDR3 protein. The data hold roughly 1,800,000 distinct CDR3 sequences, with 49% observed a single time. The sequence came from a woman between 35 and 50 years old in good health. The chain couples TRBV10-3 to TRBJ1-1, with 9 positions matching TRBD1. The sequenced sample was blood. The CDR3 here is CATGTGRTEAFF. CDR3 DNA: TGTGCCACCGGGACAGGGCGGACTGAAGCTTTCTTT.